The clone carrying this T cell receptor (beta chain) was seen just once. Antigen unknown. This entry is derived from a study of shared clonotypes between healthy human individuals. Naive CD8 populations comprised CD45RO-negative cells positively selected for CCR7, excluding terminally differentiated effector memory CD45RA+ cells. Healthy HIV-negative adults without recent acute infections or vaccinations served as donors. Whole-study results and caveats: Sampling was confined to blood; repertoires within tissues likely differ. Across subsets, estimated richness was generally greater for naive than for memory populations.

Produced via immunoSEQ multiplex PCR; TCRdb's table is partial and in-frame only. This table holds fewer than 1 million clones, approximately 97% found once. The trim removed 5 bases at V and 2 bases at J, leaving 13 bases unmatched. The CDR3 sequence is 18 residues long. Germline CDR1 MDHEN, CDR2 SYDVKM. V and J are TRBV28 and TRBJ2-2; 8 positions match TRBD1. This receptor was identified in a young man in good health. Sequencing was done on a sample of naive CD8+ T cells sorted from blood. In DNA, the CDR3 is TGTGCCAGCAGTCCTATCCCCGGACAGGGCCGTAACACCGGGGAGCTGTTTTTT. Translating it yields CASSPIPGQGRNTGELFF.